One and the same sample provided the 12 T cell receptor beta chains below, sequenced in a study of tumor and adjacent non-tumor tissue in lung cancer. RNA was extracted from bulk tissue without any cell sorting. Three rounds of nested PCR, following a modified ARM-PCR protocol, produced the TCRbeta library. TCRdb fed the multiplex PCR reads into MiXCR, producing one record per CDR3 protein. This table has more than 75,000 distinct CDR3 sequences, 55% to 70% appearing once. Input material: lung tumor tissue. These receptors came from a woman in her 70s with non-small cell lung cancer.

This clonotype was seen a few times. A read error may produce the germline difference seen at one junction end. As DNA, the CDR3 is TGTGCCAGCACCGCCCCGGGACTGGCGGTCTACGAGCAGTGCTTC. The encoded protein is CASTAPGLAVYEQCF. The rearrangement links TRBV6-2 or TRBV6-3 to TRBJ2-7; D possibly corresponds to TRBD2 (6 bases). This CDR3 contains 15 residues. Germline CDR1 is MNHEY and CDR2 is SVGEGT.

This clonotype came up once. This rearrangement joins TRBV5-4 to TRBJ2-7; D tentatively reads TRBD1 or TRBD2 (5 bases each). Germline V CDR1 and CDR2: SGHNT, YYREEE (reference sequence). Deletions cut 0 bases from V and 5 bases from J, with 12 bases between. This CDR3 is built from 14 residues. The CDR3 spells CASSLALMGDEQYF. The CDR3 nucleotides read TGTGCCAGCAGCTTGGCCCTAATGGGGGACGAGCAGTACTTC.

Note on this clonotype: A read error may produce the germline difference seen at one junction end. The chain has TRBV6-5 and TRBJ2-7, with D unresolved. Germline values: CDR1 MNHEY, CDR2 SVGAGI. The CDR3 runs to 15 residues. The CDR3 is CASNYSGHQDHEQYF. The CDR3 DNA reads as TGTGCCAGCAATTACTCCGGGCACCAGGACCACGAGCAGTACTTC.

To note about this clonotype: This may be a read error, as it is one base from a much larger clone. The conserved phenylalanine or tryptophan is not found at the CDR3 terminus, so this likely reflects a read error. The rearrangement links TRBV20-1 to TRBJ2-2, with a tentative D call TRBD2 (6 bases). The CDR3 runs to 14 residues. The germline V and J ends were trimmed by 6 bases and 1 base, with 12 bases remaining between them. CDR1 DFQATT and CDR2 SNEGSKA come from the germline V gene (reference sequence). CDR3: CSALDGGNTGELFS. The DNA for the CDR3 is TGCAGTGCCCTGGACGGGGGGAACACCGGGGAGCTGTTTTCT.

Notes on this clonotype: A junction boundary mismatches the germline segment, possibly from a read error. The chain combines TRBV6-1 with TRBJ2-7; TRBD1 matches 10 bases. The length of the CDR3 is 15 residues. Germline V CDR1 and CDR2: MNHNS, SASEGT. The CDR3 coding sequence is TGCGCCAGCAGAAGCGGGACAGGGGTCTCCTACGAGCAGTACTTC. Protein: CASRSGTGVSYEQYF.

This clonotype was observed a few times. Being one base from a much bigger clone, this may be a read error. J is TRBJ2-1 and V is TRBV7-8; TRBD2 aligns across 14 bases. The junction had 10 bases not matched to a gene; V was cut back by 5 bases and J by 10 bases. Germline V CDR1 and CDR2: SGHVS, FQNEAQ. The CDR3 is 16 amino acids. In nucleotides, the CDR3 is TGTGCCAGCAGCCTGGCGGGACTAGCGGGAGAATGGGAGCAGTTCTTC. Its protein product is CASSLAGLAGEWEQFF.

The CDR3 nucleotides are TGTGCCAGCTCCCAATCCCAGGGCGGTGAGCAGTTCTTC. It yields the protein CASSQSQGGEQFF. V and J are TRBV7-9 and TRBJ2-1, with D perhaps matching TRBD1 (5 bases). V was trimmed by 8 bases and J by 9 bases, leaving 17 bases between them. There are 13 residues in the CDR3. CDR1 and CDR2 from the germline V gene are SEHNR and FQNEAQ (reference sequence). Supplemented by reference TRBV7-9 and TRBJ2-1, the full variable domain reads DTGVSQNPRHKITKRGQNVTFRCDPISEHNRLYWYRQTLGQGPEFLTYFQNEAQLEKSRLLSDRFSAERPKGSFSTLEIQRTEQGDSAMYLCASSQSQGGEQFFGPGTRLTVL.

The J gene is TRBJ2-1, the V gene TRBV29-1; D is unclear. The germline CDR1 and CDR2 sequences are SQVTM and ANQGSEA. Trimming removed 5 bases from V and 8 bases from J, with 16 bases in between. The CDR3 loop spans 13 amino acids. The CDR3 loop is CSVSGPGPDEQFF. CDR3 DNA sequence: TGCAGCGTTTCGGGTCCCGGTCCGGATGAGCAGTTCTTC.

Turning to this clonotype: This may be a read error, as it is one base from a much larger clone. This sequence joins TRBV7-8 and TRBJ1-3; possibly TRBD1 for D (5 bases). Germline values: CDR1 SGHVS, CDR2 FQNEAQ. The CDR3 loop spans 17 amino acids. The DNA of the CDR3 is TGTGCCAGCAGCCCTGAAGGGGCTGATTTCTCTGGAAACGCCATATATTTT. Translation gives CASSPEGADFSGNAIYF.

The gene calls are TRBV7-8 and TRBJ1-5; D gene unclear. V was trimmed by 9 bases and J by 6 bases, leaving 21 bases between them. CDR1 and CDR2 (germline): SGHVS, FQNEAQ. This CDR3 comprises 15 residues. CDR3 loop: CASTLGASESQPQHF. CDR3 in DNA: TGTGCCAGTACCTTAGGAGCATCCGAGAGTCAGCCCCAGCATTTT.

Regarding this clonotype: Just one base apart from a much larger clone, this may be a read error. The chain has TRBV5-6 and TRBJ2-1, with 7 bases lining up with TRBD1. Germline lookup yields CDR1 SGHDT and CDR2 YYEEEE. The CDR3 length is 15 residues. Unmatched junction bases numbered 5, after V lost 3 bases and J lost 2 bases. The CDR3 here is CASSSPGTAYNEQFF. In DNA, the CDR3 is TGTGCCAGCAGCTCTCCAGGGACAGCCTACAATGAGCAGTTCTTC.

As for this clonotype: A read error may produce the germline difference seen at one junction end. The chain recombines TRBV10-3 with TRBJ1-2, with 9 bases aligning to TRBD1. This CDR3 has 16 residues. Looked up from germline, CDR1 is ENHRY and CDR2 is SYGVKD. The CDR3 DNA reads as TGTGCCATCAGTTCTGATCCAGGGACAGGGTACTATGGCTACAGCTTC. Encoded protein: CAISSDPGTGYYGYSF.